The source of this TCR beta chain is a study of blood T cell repertoires in COVID-19 (dated by TCRdb to 2018 to 2021). At the level of the whole study: Samples from collaborators originated in the United States, Italy and Spain and spanned both the acute and convalescent phases of COVID-19. Where available, HLA class I and class II types were taken from metadata supplied by the sample provider and were not determined by assay-based typing. The sample metadata nearly always contained a de-identified subject ID, COVID-19 status, age in years and sex. Subjects who had been exposed to COVID-19, were actively infected with it, or had recovered from it provided the deeply sampled blood TCRbeta repertoires that made up the dataset. Samples were obtained from the ongoing ImmuneRACE study (first 160 participants) and from some 1,200 subjects provided by 6 global collaborators. The repertoires were released in a freely available public database meant as a resource for research on the immune response to SARS-CoV-2. The material from the prospective study consisted of cDNA or gDNA derived from T cells, B-cell-depleted T cells, or PBMCs. Overall study outcomes, separate from this receptor: Clinical and demographic metadata were provided uncurated, with the amount varying by source and participant.

Each collaborating institution followed its own protocols to collect whole blood in K2EDTA tubes. For TCRbeta analysis, collaborator samples were shipped as frozen whole blood, as isolated PBMCs, or as DNA extracted from either sample type. Comments on this clone: There is no known antigen for this receptor. The sample holds no much larger clone one base away, and base qualities are not on file.

TCRbeta CDR3 regions were amplified from genomic DNA using the immunoSEQ Assay, a bias-controlled multiplex PCR. The authors' pipeline ran thus. Nucleated cell counts per sample were estimated from amplification of reference gene primers within the assay. To quantify the absolute abundance of each unique TCRbeta CDR3 rearrangement, sequence reads were collapsed and filtered. For each sample, productive Simpson clonality was calculated by taking the square root of Simpson's diversity index across productive rearrangements. Drawn from immuneACCESS, this table holds only the in-frame rearrangements with V and J called that TCRdb kept. Clones are partly lost; checked studies trace under half to an unresolved V gene and leave the rest unexplained. V, J and clone size reflect that table, while D and trimming were determined from the DNA. The sample has approximately 190,000 clones on record, 70% to 90% of them singletons. Roughly 21% of the sample is held by the ten biggest clonotypes.

Counted from cysteine to phenylalanine, this CDR3 has 15 amino acids. Only the CDR3 DNA is retained, 45 bases long and in frame from the first base. Deletion took 3 bases off V and 3 bases off J, with a span of 12 bases between the germline ends. CDR1 and CDR2, looked up from the germline V gene, are SNHLY and FYNNEI. The source material was peripheral blood. Recombination joined TRBV2 with TRBJ1-5, with the D gene not clear enough to name. The sequence was collected from a man aged 55 to 70 with active or convalescent COVID-19. The nucleotide sequence is TGTGCCAGCAGTGAGGGGAGGGCTCCCAATCAGCCCCAGCATTTT. It encodes CASSEGRAPNQPQHF.